These T cell receptor beta chains were read from a single sample in a study of blood T cell repertoires in COVID-19. Sequenced by immunoSEQ multiplex PCR; TCRdb stores in-frame clones only, minus some. The sample records roughly 25,000 clones, more than 75% being singletons. Source material: peripheral blood. These receptors were collected from a human donor in a cohort sampled during active COVID-19. Both conserved end residues are trimmed from each CDR3. D genes are given only for firm matches. Expanded clones are given a class, and other clones once, few, many or no size at all.

CDR3aa: ASSYGQRDGYT; j_gene: TRBJ1-2; abundance: -; v_gene: TRBV12-3/TRBV12-4; d_gene: -; len: 11
CDR3aa: ASKRDDVQPQH; j_gene: TRBJ1-5; abundance: -; v_gene: TRBV7-8; d_gene: -; len: 11
CDR3aa: ASSLLQVVPEAF; j_gene: TRBJ1-1; abundance: -; v_gene: TRBV5-6; d_gene: -; len: 12
CDR3aa: ASSTQDRSNEKLF; j_gene: TRBJ1-4; abundance: -; v_gene: TRBV9; d_gene: -; len: 13
CDR3aa: ASSGGLDTEAF; j_gene: TRBJ1-1; abundance: -; v_gene: TRBV18; d_gene: -; len: 11
CDR3aa: ASSPRPDRGQETQY; j_gene: TRBJ2-5; abundance: -; v_gene: TRBV27; d_gene: TRBD1; len: 14
CDR3aa: ASSPPKGQGAKQY; j_gene: TRBJ2-7; abundance: -; v_gene: TRBV3-1/TRBV3-2; d_gene: TRBD1; len: 13
CDR3aa: SAGTGVQNQPQH; j_gene: TRBJ1-5; abundance: -; v_gene: TRBV29-1; d_gene: TRBD1; len: 12
CDR3aa: ASSGGLAGAANPYTDTQY; j_gene: TRBJ2-3; abundance: -; v_gene: TRBV9; d_gene: TRBD2; len: 18
CDR3aa: ASSASFGGPSPLH; j_gene: TRBJ1-6; abundance: -; v_gene: TRBV6-4; d_gene: -; len: 13
CDR3aa: ASSLEAGSHNEQF; j_gene: TRBJ2-1; abundance: -; v_gene: TRBV5-8; d_gene: -; len: 13
CDR3aa: ASSQNRVGYT; j_gene: TRBJ1-2; abundance: -; v_gene: TRBV14; d_gene: -; len: 10
CDR3aa: ASSVQGYEQY; j_gene: TRBJ2-7; abundance: few; v_gene: TRBV5-8; d_gene: TRBD1; len: 10
CDR3aa: AISPGEPNSPLH; j_gene: TRBJ1-6; abundance: -; v_gene: TRBV10-3; d_gene: -; len: 12
CDR3aa: ATSRDRPAGDLQETQY; j_gene: TRBJ2-5; abundance: -; v_gene: TRBV15; d_gene: TRBD2; len: 16
CDR3aa: ASSRGAAENSPLH; j_gene: TRBJ1-6; abundance: -; v_gene: TRBV7-2; d_gene: -; len: 13
CDR3aa: ASSSSGGVHNEQF; j_gene: TRBJ2-1; abundance: few; v_gene: TRBV5-1; d_gene: -; len: 13
CDR3aa: ASSLYGTSGTDTQY; j_gene: TRBJ2-3; abundance: -; v_gene: TRBV11-2; d_gene: TRBD2; len: 14
CDR3aa: ASSLGLAYNEQY; j_gene: TRBJ2-7; abundance: -; v_gene: TRBV7-9; d_gene: -; len: 12
CDR3aa: ASGPSSGAYNEQF; j_gene: TRBJ2-1; abundance: -; v_gene: TRBV5-4; d_gene: TRBD2; len: 13
CDR3aa: ATSDPGTGGYEQY; j_gene: TRBJ2-7; abundance: -; v_gene: TRBV24-1; d_gene: TRBD1; len: 13
CDR3aa: ASSPRRNMRGEQY; j_gene: TRBJ2-7; abundance: -; v_gene: TRBV7-9; d_gene: -; len: 13
CDR3aa: ASSLGGQETQY; j_gene: TRBJ2-5; abundance: -; v_gene: TRBV28; d_gene: -; len: 11
CDR3aa: ASSLRTGGQETQY; j_gene: TRBJ2-5; abundance: -; v_gene: TRBV5-1; d_gene: TRBD2; len: 13
CDR3aa: ASSLEGTLSYQPQH; j_gene: TRBJ1-5; abundance: -; v_gene: TRBV7-8; d_gene: -; len: 14
CDR3aa: ASGGGGLNQPQH; j_gene: TRBJ1-5; abundance: -; v_gene: TRBV19; d_gene: -; len: 12
CDR3aa: ASSWGENSPLH; j_gene: TRBJ1-6; abundance: -; v_gene: TRBV5-1; d_gene: -; len: 11
CDR3aa: ATSGVPEAF; j_gene: TRBJ1-1; abundance: -; v_gene: TRBV6-6; d_gene: -; len: 9
CDR3aa: ASSWGRQETQY; j_gene: TRBJ2-5; abundance: -; v_gene: TRBV7-3; d_gene: -; len: 11
CDR3aa: ASIMGGSRYEQY; j_gene: TRBJ2-7; abundance: -; v_gene: TRBV6-6; d_gene: TRBD2; len: 12
CDR3aa: ASSQDGGYGTEAF; j_gene: TRBJ1-1; abundance: -; v_gene: TRBV3-1/TRBV3-2; d_gene: -; len: 13
CDR3aa: ASSAGSAGELF; j_gene: TRBJ2-2; abundance: -; v_gene: TRBV9; d_gene: -; len: 11
CDR3aa: ASSVTAYEQY; j_gene: TRBJ2-7; abundance: -; v_gene: TRBV25-1; d_gene: -; len: 10
CDR3aa: ASSLWLAGGQETQY; j_gene: TRBJ2-5; abundance: -; v_gene: TRBV7-2; d_gene: TRBD2; len: 14
CDR3aa: ASSSLNQPQH; j_gene: TRBJ1-5; abundance: -; v_gene: TRBV6-5; d_gene: -; len: 10
CDR3aa: ATSTPGTDTQY; j_gene: TRBJ2-3; abundance: once; v_gene: TRBV24-1; d_gene: -; len: 11
CDR3aa: ASSLDFSTGELF; j_gene: TRBJ2-2; abundance: few; v_gene: TRBV5-4; d_gene: -; len: 12
CDR3aa: ASSPFKVTADVHGYT; j_gene: TRBJ1-2; abundance: -; v_gene: TRBV18; d_gene: -; len: 15
CDR3aa: ASSMGLAGEQY; j_gene: TRBJ2-7; abundance: -; v_gene: TRBV4-3; d_gene: TRBD2; len: 11
CDR3aa: ASSLFEAGRLYNEQF; j_gene: TRBJ2-1; abundance: -; v_gene: TRBV7-2; d_gene: TRBD2; len: 15
CDR3aa: ASSLDRGRHNEQF; j_gene: TRBJ2-1; abundance: -; v_gene: TRBV11-2; d_gene: -; len: 13
CDR3aa: ASSRGEREAHEQY; j_gene: TRBJ2-7; abundance: -; v_gene: TRBV7-8; d_gene: TRBD2; len: 13
CDR3aa: ASSVTGAGPYEQY; j_gene: TRBJ2-7; abundance: -; v_gene: TRBV9; d_gene: TRBD1; len: 13
CDR3aa: ASSRGLAGPPDTQY; j_gene: TRBJ2-3; abundance: -; v_gene: TRBV6-6; d_gene: TRBD2; len: 14
CDR3aa: ASSPLDRNTGELF; j_gene: TRBJ2-2; abundance: -; v_gene: TRBV5-1; d_gene: -; len: 13
CDR3aa: ASSVAGTGRSGNTIY; j_gene: TRBJ1-3; abundance: -; v_gene: TRBV9; d_gene: TRBD1; len: 15
CDR3aa: ASRRTSGGRRNIQY; j_gene: TRBJ2-4; abundance: -; v_gene: TRBV27; d_gene: TRBD2; len: 14
CDR3aa: ASSLGAQRPRTDTQY; j_gene: TRBJ2-3; abundance: -; v_gene: TRBV28; d_gene: -; len: 15
CDR3aa: ASSSGPQETQY; j_gene: TRBJ2-5; abundance: -; v_gene: TRBV5-4; d_gene: -; len: 11
CDR3aa: ASSLWSSSFMAKNIQY; j_gene: TRBJ2-4; abundance: -; v_gene: TRBV7-9; d_gene: -; len: 16
CDR3aa: SGSDGQQEEQY; j_gene: TRBJ2-7; abundance: medium-sized; v_gene: TRBV29-1; d_gene: -; len: 11
CDR3aa: ATQPGDQETQY; j_gene: TRBJ2-5; abundance: few; v_gene: TRBV10-3; d_gene: -; len: 11
CDR3aa: ASSLAGGTTDTQY; j_gene: TRBJ2-3; abundance: -; v_gene: TRBV7-3; d_gene: TRBD2; len: 13